These T cell receptor beta chains were read from a single sample in a study of technical replicates of blood from a few donors. Libraries were prepared by immunoSEQ multiplex PCR; TCRdb keeps only in-frame clonotypes and omits some of them. The sample contains approximately 90,000 clones, 95% of which appear only once. The sequenced material came from T cells isolated from PBMCs. These receptor sequences come from a human donor in good health. CDR3s leave out the opening cysteine and the closing phenylalanine or tryptophan.

v_gene	j_gene	CDR3aa
TRBV29-1	TRBJ2-5	SVLGQQETQY
TRBV7-3	TRBJ1-2	ASSPGGFHYGYT
TRBV7-9	TRBJ2-6	ASSSTGDPGANVLT
TRBV5-1	TRBJ1-3	ASSSQGHALGTIY
TRBV6-5	TRBJ2-1	ASSYSGGEKVNEQF
TRBV19	TRBJ2-5	ASSTGGRETQY
TRBV18	TRBJ2-1	ASSPPGQSSYNEQF
TRBV5-1	TRBJ2-2	ASSVTSGANTGELF
TRBV9	TRBJ2-3	ASSVGLTVEDTQY
TRBV2	TRBJ1-5	ASSDPITGDLNQPQH
TRBV6-5	TRBJ1-1	ASRPREGTEAF
TRBV2	TRBJ2-7	ASTEGAWRNSYEQY
TRBV7-8	TRBJ2-7	ASSLWEKEGEQY
TRBV28	TRBJ1-5	ASSFHSNQPQH
TRBV5-1	TRBJ2-7	ASSSDRGGYEQY
TRBV5-1	TRBJ2-1	ASSFSETYNEQF
TRBV30	TRBJ1-1	AWSVGGPATEAF